These 21 T cell receptor beta chains share one sample of origin, sequenced in a study of T cells after yellow fever vaccination. TCRdb re-analysed the 5' RACE reads in MiXCR, keeping a single row per CDR3 protein. Here the sample spans around 590,000 distinct CDR3 sequences, 9% to 15% being singletons. The sequenced sample was PBMCs, obtained on the day of the yellow fever booster vaccination. These receptors were collected from a young man who received the YFV17D yellow fever vaccine.

This chain connects TRBV5-1 to TRBJ2-7; 7 bases line up with TRBD1. CDR1 is SGHRS and CDR2 is YFSETQ in the germline V gene. This CDR3 comprises 16 residues. Trimming removed 4 bases from V and 0 bases from J; junction bases left unmatched: 10. The CDR3 protein is CASSPIGQERSYEQYF. CDR3 DNA sequence: TGCGCCAGCAGCCCGATCGGACAGGAGCGCTCCTACGAGCAGTACTTC.

The chain couples TRBV11-2 to TRBJ1-2; no definite D call. Trimming removed 1 base from V and 1 base from J, with 10 bases in between. Germline CDR1 reads SGHAT; CDR2 reads FQNNGV. CDR3 length: 15 residues. The CDR3 bases are TGTGCCAGCAGCTTAGGACCGCGTATTAACTATGGCTACACCTTC. This encodes CASSLGPRINYGYTF.

This clonotype was picked up a small number of times. The J gene is TRBJ1-4, the V gene TRBV7-2; no reliable D call. Looked up from germline, CDR1 is SGHTA and CDR2 is FQGNSA. Trimming stripped 7 bases from V and 8 bases from J, with 14 bases between. The CDR3 is made up of 13 amino acids. CDR3 DNA: TGTGCCAGCACAGAATTCCTGGGGGAAAAACTGTTTTTT. Protein: CASTEFLGEKLFF.

This clonotype was seen only a few times. J is TRBJ2-1 and V is TRBV20-1; a weak D match, TRBD2 (6 bases). The length of the CDR3 is 16 residues. V gave up 1 base and J gave up 4 bases, with 17 bases separating them. Germline V lookup: CDR1 DFQATT, CDR2 SNEGSKA (reference sequence). The CDR3 protein is CSARVKVHGGYNEQFF. The CDR3 DNA sequence: TGCAGTGCTAGAGTAAAGGTCCACGGGGGATACAATGAGCAGTTCTTC.

This clonotype has a count of ten or more. CDR3 nucleotide sequence: TGCAGTGCTAGAGTAGGGAACACAGATACGCAGTATTTT. This codes for CSARVGNTDTQYF. The J gene is TRBJ2-3, the V gene TRBV20-1; D not certain. V was clipped by 1 base and J by 2 bases, with 7 bases between them. This CDR3 is 13 amino acids long. In germline, CDR1 is DFQATT, CDR2 SNEGSKA (reference sequence).

The chain recombines TRBV7-2 with TRBJ2-3; possibly TRBD2 for D (6 bases). Trimming removed 2 bases from V and 6 bases from J, with 12 bases in between. Per germline, CDR1 SGHTA and CDR2 FQGNSA. The CDR3 totals 14 residues. The CDR3 nucleotides are TGTGCCAGCAGCTTAATCTGGAGCGGGGATACGCAGTATTTT. This codes for CASSLIWSGDTQYF.

This clonotype was counted a few times. The chain has TRBV7-9 and TRBJ2-2; 10 nucleotides align to TRBD1. CDR3 length equals 16 residues. Per the germline V gene, CDR1 is SEHNR and CDR2 is FQNEAQ (reference sequence). The V segment lost 6 bases and the J segment 7 bases; nucleotides outside the gene matches: 11. CDR3 loop: CASSPGTGAFGGELFF. The CDR3 DNA reads TGTGCCAGCAGTCCCGGGACAGGGGCGTTTGGCGGGGAGCTGTTTTTT. Looking up the rest from reference TRBV7-9 and TRBJ2-2 gives the full variable domain: DTGVSQNPRHKITKRGQNVTFRCDPISEHNRLYWYRQTLGQGPEFLTYFQNEAQLEKSRLLSDRFSAERPKGSFSTLEIQRTEQGDSAMYLCASSPGTGAFGGELFFGEGSRLTVL.

This clonotype was found many times. V gene TRBV5-1 combines with J gene TRBJ2-5; D is perhaps TRBD1 or TRBD2 (5 bases each). From germline, CDR1 is SGHRS and CDR2 YFSETQ. Trimming took 2 bases from V and 3 from J, leaving 14 bases between them. This CDR3 has 15 amino acids. The CDR3, as DNA: TGCGCCAGCAGCTTCGGGGCAGTCGGGAAAGAGACCCAGTACTTC. This codes for CASSFGAVGKETQYF.

The DNA for the CDR3 is TGTGCCAGCAGCTCAAAGTCGGGACTTCTGGAGACCCAGTACTTC. This translates into CASSSKSGLLETQYF. The chain links TRBV11-1 to TRBJ2-5; perhaps TRBD2 as D (6 bases). The germline V and J ends were trimmed by 4 bases and 5 bases, with 17 bases remaining between them. Germline-derived CDR1 and CDR2 are SGHAT and FQDESV (reference sequence). The CDR3 runs 15 residues.

This sequence joins TRBV18 and TRBJ1-1; D ambiguous. Germline V gene data show CDR1 as KGHSH and CDR2 as LQKENI. The CDR3 is made up of 11 amino acids. V was pared by 5 bases and J by 11 bases, with 12 bases between. CDR3 in amino acids: CASSTKGEAFF. In DNA form, the CDR3 reads TGTGCCAGCTCAACCAAGGGTGAGGCTTTCTTT.

This clonotype turned up a few times. The J gene is TRBJ2-7, the V gene TRBV7-9, with D hard to call. With 7 bases removed from V and 3 bases from J, the gap between germline ends came to 13 bases. This CDR3 is built from 13 residues. Germline V gene sequence: CDR1 SEHNR, CDR2 FQNEAQ (reference sequence). The CDR3 DNA sequence: TGTGCCAGCACGACCCCCGCAGACTACGAGCAGTACTTC. Translated: CASTTPADYEQYF.

This chain connects TRBV5-5 to TRBJ1-1; TRBD1 matches at 9 bases. The CDR3 runs to 14 residues. Germline CDR1 SGHKS, CDR2 YYEKEE (reference sequence). Germline trimming cut 5 bases from V and 4 bases from J; bases unmatched to any gene: 6. For the CDR3, the DNA is TGTGCCAGCAGTCAGGGACAGGGTGTCACTGAAGCTTTCTTT. This codes for CASSQGQGVTEAFF.

This clonotype occurred a few times. The J gene is TRBJ2-1, the V gene TRBV7-9, with D perhaps matching TRBD1 (5 bases). Germline CDR1 and CDR2: SEHNR and FQNEAQ (reference sequence). V was trimmed by 3 bases and J by 7 bases, leaving 13 bases between them. The CDR3 is 14 amino acids. The CDR3, as DNA: TGTGCCAGCAGCTTGTTACAGGCGACGAATGAGCAGTTCTTC. Translated: CASSLLQATNEQFF. Filled out from reference TRBV7-9 and TRBJ2-1, the complete variable domain reads DTGVSQNPRHKITKRGQNVTFRCDPISEHNRLYWYRQTLGQGPEFLTYFQNEAQLEKSRLLSDRFSAERPKGSFSTLEIQRTEQGDSAMYLCASSLLQATNEQFFGPGTRLTVL.

This clonotype was recorded at least ten times. The chain couples TRBV28 to TRBJ2-4; 7 nucleotides align to TRBD1. CDR1 MDHEN and CDR2 SYDVKM come from the germline V gene. The length of the CDR3 is 13 residues. The V gene end was trimmed by 5 bases and the J gene end by 9 bases; junction bases not matched to a gene: 7. CDR3 region: CASSTTGTVIQYF. The CDR3 region has the DNA TGTGCCAGCAGTACGACAGGGACGGTCATTCAGTACTTC.

V gene TRBV12-3 or TRBV12-4 combines with J gene TRBJ2-2, with TRBD2 matching 7 bases. The CDR3 covers 16 residues. With V trimmed by 8 bases and J by 1 base, 10 bases remained unmatched. The CDR3 is CASVWGGSGNTGELFF. CDR3 DNA: TGTGCCAGCGTCTGGGGCGGGAGTGGGAACACCGGGGAGCTGTTTTTT.

This clonotype has at least ten counts. V gene TRBV7-2 combines with J gene TRBJ1-2; the match to TRBD1 covers 11 bases. The junction had 4 bases not matched to a gene; V was cut back by 3 bases and J by 7 bases. CDR3 size: 14 residues. The germline CDR1 and CDR2 sequences are SGHTA and FQGNSA. The CDR3 region has the DNA TGTGCCAGCAGCTTCCGGGACAGGGGGTCTGGCTACACCTTC. Its translation is CASSFRDRGSGYTF.

The V and J genes are TRBV11-2 and TRBJ2-2; tentatively, D is TRBD1 (6 bases). Germline V CDR1 and CDR2: SGHAT, FQNNGV. Trimming pared 5 bases from V and 6 bases from J, leaving 25 bases between. The CDR3 runs 18 residues. CDR3 residues: CASSPWDTSFLYAGELFF. The CDR3 DNA sequence: TGTGCCAGCAGCCCCTGGGACACCTCATTCCTTTACGCCGGGGAGCTGTTTTTT.

This clonotype was seen only a few times. The chain recombines TRBV10-2 with TRBJ2-5; D uncertain. This CDR3 is 11 amino acids long. CDR1 is WSHSY, CDR2 SAAADI, per germline. V lost 3 bases, J lost 5 bases, and 4 bases lay in between. DNA of the CDR3: TGCGCCAGCAGTGACCCGGAGACCCAGTACTTC. Protein sequence: CASSDPETQYF.

This clonotype was seen more than once but under ten times. V and J are TRBV6-5 and TRBJ2-2, with 7 positions matching TRBD1. This CDR3 contains 16 residues. Germline V gene data show CDR1 as MNHEY and CDR2 as SVGAGI. The J segment lost 1 base and the V segment lost 0 bases, leaving 2 bases of the junction unmatched. The CDR3, as DNA: TGTGCCAGCAGTTACTCGAGGGGGCTGAACACCGGGGAGCTGTTTTTT. Translated: CASSYSRGLNTGELFF.

This clonotype was counted only a few times. CDR3 sequence: CASSLAFSNEQFF. In DNA, the CDR3 is TGCGCCAGCAGCTTGGCATTCTCCAATGAGCAGTTCTTC. This chain joins TRBV5-1 and TRBJ2-1; D gene uncertain. V was shortened by 0 bases and J by 6 bases, with 7 bases between the two germline ends. The CDR3 length is 13 residues. Germline lookup yields CDR1 SGHRS and CDR2 YFSETQ.

The chain carries TRBV27 and TRBJ1-2; D remains unclear. V was trimmed by 3 bases and J by 4 bases, leaving 9 bases between them. Per the germline V gene, CDR1 is MNHEY and CDR2 is SMNVEV (reference sequence). The CDR3 runs to 13 residues. The CDR3 region is CASSLDGRYGYTF. In nucleotides, the CDR3 is TGTGCCAGCAGTTTGGACGGACGCTATGGCTACACCTTC.